Presented here are 21 T cell receptor beta chains from one specimen sequenced in a study of CD4+ T cells in melanoma. Sequenced by immunoSEQ multiplex PCR; TCRdb stores in-frame clones only, minus some. The data hold over 14,000 clones, with approximately 63% observed a single time. The sequencing input was cells from a culture (not recorded whether cultured in vitro). The receptors were sampled from a human donor with melanoma.

This clone is labeled medium-sized (0.01 to 0.1%). The genes are TRBV15 and TRBJ2-2; 8 nucleotides match TRBD1. This CDR3 contains 16 residues. The V gene end was trimmed by 5 bases and the J gene end by 4 bases; junction bases not matched to a gene: 9. The germline gives CDR1 LNHNV, CDR2 YYDKDF (reference sequence). The CDR3 bases are TGTGCCACCAGCGGCGGACAGGGCGCGTTCACCGGGGAGCTGTTTTTT. This gives the protein CATSGGQGAFTGELFF.

The chain couples TRBV25-1 to TRBJ2-3; maybe TRBD2 (6 bases). CDR3 size: 14 residues. Germline V gives CDR1 MGHDK, CDR2 SYGVNS. The ends were cut back, 3 bases at V and 4 bases at J, with 11 bases in the middle. The CDR3 reads CASSDAGRPDTQYF. As DNA, the CDR3 is TGTGCCAGCAGTGACGCGGGGAGGCCAGATACGCAGTATTTT.

The rearrangement uses TRBV23-1 and TRBJ2-7; D gene uncertain. TRBV23-1 is noted as an ORF with a role that remains uncertain. The germline V and J ends were trimmed by 0 bases and 2 bases, with 17 bases remaining between them. The CDR3 has 17 amino acids. The CDR3: CASSQSIAQENTYEQYF. CDR3 in DNA: TGCGCCAGCAGTCAATCAATCGCCCAGGAAAATACCTACGAGCAGTACTTC.

The gene calls are TRBV2 and TRBJ2-7, with D uncertain. This CDR3 has 12 residues. V dropped 3 bases and J dropped 6 bases, with 9 bases sitting between them. The germline gives CDR1 SNHLY, CDR2 FYNNEI. This CDR3 reads CASSEQRGEQYF. DNA of the CDR3: TGTGCCAGCAGTGAGCAGCGTGGCGAGCAGTACTTC. The full variable domain, in which reference TRBV2 and TRBJ2-7 provide the parts outside the CDR3, is EPEVTQTPSHQVTQMGQEVILRCVPISNHLYFYWYRQILGQKVEFLVSFYNNEISEKSEIFDDQFSVERPDGSNFTLKIRSTKLEDSAMYFCASSEQRGEQYFGPGTRLTVT.

V gene TRBV11-2 combines with J gene TRBJ1-1; D uncertain. V was cut by 6 bases and J by 1 base, with 15 bases left in between. This CDR3 contains 15 residues. CDR1 SGHAT and CDR2 FQNNGV come from the germline V gene. The CDR3: CASRAGGNTNTEAFF. For the CDR3, the DNA is TGTGCCAGCAGGGCGGGAGGGAATACGAACACTGAAGCTTTCTTT.

V is TRBV7-9 and J is TRBJ2-7; D unresolved. In germline, CDR1 is SEHNR, CDR2 FQNEAQ (reference sequence). V lost 5 bases, J lost 6 bases, and 11 bases lay in between. CDR3 length: 12 amino acids. This chain's CDR3 is CASSPLGPEQYF. The DNA for the CDR3 is TGTGCCAGCAGCCCCCTCGGGCCCGAGCAGTACTTC.

The chain has TRBV6-1 and TRBJ2-7; 7 nucleotides match TRBD1. The V segment lost 4 bases and the J segment 3 bases; nucleotides outside the gene matches: 3. CDR1 is MNHNS, CDR2 SASEGT, per germline. CDR3 length: 13 residues. The CDR3 protein is CASSAGTVYEQYF. CDR3 sequence (DNA): TGTGCCAGCAGTGCCGGGACAGTCTACGAGCAGTACTTC.

V and J are TRBV5-8 and TRBJ1-1, with TRBD1 as a possible D gene (5 bases). The V gene's germline CDR1 is SGHTS and CDR2 YDEGEE. Between the trimmed V and J ends, which lost 5 bases and 6 bases, there was a span of 26 bases. The CDR3 spans 17 residues. The CDR3 DNA sequence: TGTGCCAGCAGTCGCGGCATCGTTTTAACGGGACGCTCTGAAGCTTTCTTT. Translated, it gives CASSRGIVLTGRSEAFF. The full variable domain, in which reference TRBV5-8 and TRBJ1-1 provide the parts outside the CDR3, is EAGVTQSPTHLIKTRGQQATLRCSPISGHTSVYWYQQALGLGLQFLLWYDEGEERNRGNFPPRFSGRQFPNYSSELNVNALELEDSALYLCASSRGIVLTGRSEAFFGQGTRLTVV.

The gene calls are TRBV2 and TRBJ2-3; 9 nucleotides line up with TRBD1. The ends lost 6 bases at V and 5 bases at J; junction bases unmatched: 9. CDR3 size: 15 residues. Germline CDR1 and CDR2: SNHLY and FYNNEI. CDR3 bases: TGTGCCAGCAGCCTACAGGGGGCGCGGGGAGATACGCAGTATTTT. Its protein product is CASSLQGARGDTQYF.

V is TRBV30 and J is TRBJ2-1; 12 bases match TRBD2. CDR3 length: 20 amino acids. Germline assignment: CDR1 GTSNPN and CDR2 SVGIG (reference sequence). With V trimmed by 2 bases and J by 0 bases, 14 bases remained unmatched. The CDR3 sequence: CAWSRLASGGARISYNEQFF. The CDR3 DNA reads as TGTGCCTGGAGTAGGCTGGCTAGCGGGGGGGCCAGAATCTCCTACAATGAGCAGTTCTTC.

The J gene is TRBJ2-3, the V gene TRBV27; D may be TRBD2 (5 bases). V lost 0 bases to trimming and J lost 4 bases, with 23 bases between them. This CDR3 has 19 amino acids. Germline loops: CDR1 MNHEY, CDR2 SMNVEV (reference sequence). CDR3 in amino acids: CASSLSPPAGPGWADTQYF. The DNA for the CDR3 is TGTGCCAGCAGTTTATCGCCTCCCGCAGGACCGGGGTGGGCAGATACGCAGTATTTT.

The chain employs TRBV10-3 and TRBJ2-1; TRBD1 aligns across 8 bases. V lost 2 bases, J lost 5 bases, and 8 bases stayed unmatched. CDR1 and CDR2 (germline): ENHRY, SYGVKD. The CDR3 spans 16 residues. The CDR3 reads CAISEGLWTGNNEQFF. DNA for the CDR3: TGTGCCATCAGTGAGGGGTTATGGACAGGGAACAATGAGCAGTTCTTC.

The chain employs TRBV7-2 and TRBJ2-7; TRBD2 matches 16 bases. Germline V gene lookup returns CDR1 SGHTA and CDR2 FQGNSA. The length of the CDR3 is 17 residues. V lost 5 bases, J lost 3 bases, and 7 bases stayed unmatched. The CDR3 is CASSKGLAGGKYYEQYF. For the CDR3, the DNA is TGTGCCAGCAGCAAGGGACTAGCGGGGGGGAAGTACTACGAGCAGTACTTC.

This clone was seen a handful of times. The V gene is TRBV4-1, the J gene TRBJ1-5; D not resolved. V lost 6 bases, J lost 3 bases, and 18 bases lay in between. This CDR3 contains 16 residues. Germline V gene lookup returns CDR1 MGHRA and CDR2 YSYEKL. The CDR3 region is CASSHGKDANNQPQHF. The CDR3 DNA is TGCGCCAGCAGTCATGGGAAGGACGCCAACAATCAGCCCCAGCATTTT.

The V call is TRBV5-6, the J call TRBJ2-7; 7 bases match TRBD2. The CDR3 consists of 15 residues. Looked up from germline, CDR1 is SGHDT and CDR2 is YYEEEE. V trimming: 5 bases; J trimming: 6 bases; junction bases outside the gene matches: 14. The CDR3 coding sequence is TGTGCCAGCAGTTTCTGGGGAGGGGTTGTTAGCGAGCAGTACTTC. It codes for CASSFWGGVVSEQYF.

V gene TRBV6-1 combines with J gene TRBJ2-7; 8 nucleotides line up with TRBD2. The CDR3 length is 14 residues. Germline CDR1 reads MNHNS; CDR2 reads SASEGT. The V segment lost 4 bases and the J segment 2 bases; nucleotides outside the gene matches: 4. The CDR3 sequence is CASSGAGEPYEQYF. The CDR3 bases are TGTGCCAGCAGTGGAGCGGGGGAGCCCTACGAGCAGTACTTC.

This chain uses TRBV7-9 with TRBJ2-5; a weak D match, TRBD1 (5 bases). V shed 10 bases and J shed 2 bases, with 17 bases lying between them. The germline gives CDR1 SEHNR, CDR2 FQNEAQ (reference sequence). The CDR3 is 14 residues long. The CDR3 spells CAIGAEHPQETQYF. The DNA of the CDR3 is TGTGCCATTGGGGCGGAGCACCCACAAGAGACCCAGTACTTC.

V usage is TRBV9 and J usage is TRBJ2-3; D is undetermined. V was trimmed by 4 bases and J by 5 bases, leaving 11 bases between them. CDR3 length: 13 amino acids. Germline CDR1 is SGDLS and CDR2 is YYNGEE. The CDR3 spells CASSPSLEDTQYF. The CDR3 DNA follows: TGTGCCAGCAGCCCCAGTCTGGAAGATACGCAGTATTTT.

The chain has TRBV7-9 and TRBJ2-5; 7 nucleotides agree with TRBD2. CDR3 length: 15 residues. The J segment lost 1 base and the V segment lost 5 bases, leaving 7 bases of the junction unmatched. The germline CDR1 and CDR2 sequences are SEHNR and FQNEAQ (reference sequence). The CDR3 DNA follows: TGTGCCAGCAGCCTTCCGGGACTACCCCAAGAGACCCAGTACTTC. The encoded protein is CASSLPGLPQETQYF. Combining the CDR3 with reference TRBV7-9 and TRBJ2-5 gives the whole variable domain DTGVSQNPRHKITKRGQNVTFRCDPISEHNRLYWYRQTLGQGPEFLTYFQNEAQLEKSRLLSDRFSAERPKGSFSTLEIQRTEQGDSAMYLCASSLPGLPQETQYFGPGTRLLVL.

The V and J genes are TRBV5-6 and TRBJ2-2; D perhaps matches TRBD2 (6 bases). Trimming removed 3 bases at V and 5 bases at J, with 8 bases between. This CDR3 is built from 13 residues. The germline V gene has CDR1 SGHDT and CDR2 YYEEEE. The CDR3 protein is CASSSRGTGELFF. CDR3 sequence (DNA): TGTGCCAGCAGCTCGCGGGGAACCGGGGAGCTGTTTTTT.

The chain couples TRBV6-5 to TRBJ1-1, with 7 positions matching TRBD1. Germline V gives CDR1 MNHEY, CDR2 SVGAGI. This CDR3 is built from 14 residues. V dropped 5 bases and J dropped 1; count of bases not matched to a gene: 4. The CDR3 region has the DNA TGTGCCAGCAGTGGCCCAGGGGGGAACACTGAAGCTTTCTTT. Protein: CASSGPGGNTEAFF.